These 7 T cell receptor beta chains were sequenced from one sample in a study of graft-versus-host responses after intestinal transplantation. The table came from immunoSEQ multiplex PCR; TCRdb's copy has only in-frame clones and leaves some out. There are around 90,000 clones in the sample; roughly 90% occur only once, and around 0.07% lies in the top ten. Which antigens these TCRs recognize remains unknown. This specimen was unstimulated CD8+ T cells sorted from spleen or lymph node cells, taken before transplant. The receptors derive from a human donor who was the organ donor for an intestinal transplant.

This CDR3 reads CASSLGPPEAFF. CDR3 in DNA: TGTGCCAGCAGCTTAGGGCCTCCTGAAGCTTTCTTT. The chain is built from TRBV7-9 and TRBJ1-1; D remains ambiguous. Germline-derived CDR1 and CDR2 are SEHNR and FQNEAQ (reference sequence). The CDR3 has 12 amino acids. Trimming left V 1 base short and J 6 bases short, with 6 bases between.

The chain has TRBV11-2 and TRBJ1-3, with TRBD1 as a possible D gene (6 bases). Trimming left V 3 bases short and J 4 bases short, with 10 bases between. The CDR3 spans 14 residues. From germline, CDR1 is SGHAT and CDR2 FQNNGV. CDR3 nucleotide sequence: TGTGCCAGCAGCTTCGGCAGGGGAGGAAACACCATATATTTT. Protein: CASSFGRGGNTIYF.

V and J are TRBV6-6 and TRBJ1-4; possibly TRBD1 for D (6 bases). This CDR3 has 16 residues. Looked up from germline, CDR1 is MNHNY and CDR2 is SVGAGI (reference sequence). The ends were cut back, 2 bases at V and 0 bases at J, with 10 bases in the middle. CDR3: CASSYVRTATNEKLFF. CDR3 nucleotide sequence: TGTGCCAGCAGTTACGTCCGGACAGCAACTAATGAAAAACTGTTTTTT.

The chain employs TRBV27 and TRBJ1-4; D unclear. Germline V CDR1 and CDR2: MNHEY, SMNVEV (reference sequence). The V end lost 1 base, the J end lost 7 bases, and 7 bases lay between the germline ends. CDR3 length: 13 residues. CDR3 sequence reads: CASSLLGGEKLFF. The CDR3 DNA reads as TGTGCCAGCAGTTTATTAGGAGGTGAAAAACTGTTTTTT.

A few counts support this clone. The chain couples TRBV5-1 to TRBJ2-7, with D maybe TRBD1 (6 bases). The CDR3 has 14 residues. Germline V CDR1 and CDR2: SGHRS, YFSETQ. V was cut by 0 bases and J by 0 bases, with 7 bases left in between. In DNA form, the CDR3 reads TGCGCCAGCAGCTTGGCAGGGGCCTCCTACGAGCAGTACTTC. It is translated as CASSLAGASYEQYF.

J is TRBJ2-3 and V is TRBV4-2; 12 bases match TRBD2. With 4 bases clipped from V and 0 bases from J, the junction kept 5 bases outside the gene matches. Germline loops: CDR1 LGHNA, CDR2 YNFKEQ. The CDR3 extends over 17 amino acids. The CDR3 loop is CASSRGLAGTSTDTQYF. CDR3 nucleotides: TGTGCCAGCAGCCGAGGACTAGCGGGAACTAGCACAGATACGCAGTATTTT.

The chain links TRBV21-1 to TRBJ1-5. TRBV21-1 is a listed pseudogene. CDR3 size: 10 residues. The chain's CDR3 is CAGGDQPQHF. In nucleotides, the CDR3 is TGTGCCGGCGGGGATCAGCCCCAGCATTTT.